This T cell receptor (beta chain) was observed in a study of molecular identifiers for immune sequencing clone quantification (dated by TCRdb to 2016 to 2019). Context from the whole study: In a replicate experiment, RNA from roughly 20,000 or 100,000 naive CD8 T cells was split into five aliquots, four of which were sequenced. CD8 T cells were used in a methods study to benchmark molecular-identifier clustering-based TCR repertoire sequencing (MIDCIRS) and TCR RNA copy counting.

A few counts support this clonotype. There is no known antigen for this receptor. Qualities for individual bases were not recorded, and no much larger clone is one base off. Paper-wide results and their limitations: The naive libraries included spiked-in Jurkat TCR RNA (roughly nine copies' worth), and this Jurkat TCR RNA is not part of the donor repertoire. Spiked-in Jurkat TCR RNA equal to a single cell's worth was reported to be detectable even within 1,100,000 naive CD8 T cells. In CMV-specific effector cells, over 99% of molecules were held by clones above 20 RNA copies, whereas under 1% of molecules were held by such clones in naive cells. When barcode sub-clustering was left out, chimeric consensus sequences inflated TCR diversity, with chimeras reaching as high as 47%. Highly expanded clone sizes could be underestimated if identical TCR molecules share a barcode. Roughly 2.8 recovered TCR RNA copies per cell were obtained by modeling, versus about 9.7 by digital PCR, implying a capture efficiency of about 30%.

V loses 2 bases of germline sequence and J loses 6 bases, and the interval between the two ends is 7 bases. Inclusive of the bounding cysteine and phenylalanine, the CDR3 is 13 residues long. Only the CDR3 region is kept as DNA, spanning 39 bases read in frame from base 1. The germline V gene specifies SNHLY as CDR1 and FYNNEI as CDR2. Naive CD8 T cell libraries were made from around 20,000 to 1,000,000 sorted cells using 10%, 30% or 50% of purified RNA. On a BD FACSAria II, naive CD8 T cells were FACS-sorted as CD8+CD4-CCR7+CD45RA+ and collected into RLT Plus buffer. Detection sensitivity was tested by spiking Jurkat RNA equal to roughly 9 TCR copies' worth into samples containing roughly 19,000-1,000,000 naive CD8 T cells. Enrichment of CD8 T cells was performed with RosetteSep CD8+ T Cell Enrichment Cocktail and Ficoll-Paque, after which ACK red cell lysis was carried out. Receptors were amplified or captured by PCR. Sequenced using an Illumina HiSeq 4000. Bulk TCR libraries were generated as previously described, with the TCR primers listed in Table S5 used. The Qiagen AllPrep DNA/RNA kit was used to purify total RNA. Before analysis, reads from multiple sequencing runs of the same library were pooled. On the authors' methods: Only reads with exact TCR constant sequence were kept, trimmed to 150 nt, and grouped by their 12-nt molecular barcodes. Within each barcode group, reads were sub-clustered at a 15% Levenshtein threshold, and quality-weighted consensus sequences were built per RNA molecule. Non-functional sequences were filtered out, along with any lower-count sequence sitting one edit away from another sequence. Based on fitting two negative binomial distributions, any barcode sub-cluster with under 20% of the maximum read count was discarded. TCRdb redid the processing of the public reads, applying fastp at Q25 and MiXCR, and retained in-frame beta chains. Here each entry gathers all rows of one CDR3 protein and keeps the most common genes and DNA. TCRdb's processing, not the study's, gives the V and J calls here. This sample comprises approximately 500,000 distinct CDR3 sequences, 20% to 25% of them detected only once. Roughly 0.81% of the sample lies in the top ten.

The TCR comes from a human donor in good health. Some libraries in this study had Jurkat cell RNA spiked in. The sample was naive CD8+ T cells from blood, with Jurkat cell RNA spiked in. This specimen's cell subset or site label, interpreted: FACS-sorted CD8+CD4-CCR7+CD45RA+ naive T cells. The chain was built from TRBV2 and TRBJ2-2, with no reliable assignment of the D segment. The DNA is TGTGCCAGCAGTGAAATGGGATCCGGGGAGCTGTTTTTT. Its translation reads: CASSEMGSGELFF. Extended through the reference TRBV2 and TRBJ2-2 proteins, this CDR3 yields the full variable domain: EPEVTQTPSHQVTQMGQEVILRCVPISNHLYFYWYRQILGQKVEFLVSFYNNEISEKSEIFDDQFSVERPDGSNFTLKIRSTKLEDSAMYFCASSEMGSGELFFGEGSRLTVL.